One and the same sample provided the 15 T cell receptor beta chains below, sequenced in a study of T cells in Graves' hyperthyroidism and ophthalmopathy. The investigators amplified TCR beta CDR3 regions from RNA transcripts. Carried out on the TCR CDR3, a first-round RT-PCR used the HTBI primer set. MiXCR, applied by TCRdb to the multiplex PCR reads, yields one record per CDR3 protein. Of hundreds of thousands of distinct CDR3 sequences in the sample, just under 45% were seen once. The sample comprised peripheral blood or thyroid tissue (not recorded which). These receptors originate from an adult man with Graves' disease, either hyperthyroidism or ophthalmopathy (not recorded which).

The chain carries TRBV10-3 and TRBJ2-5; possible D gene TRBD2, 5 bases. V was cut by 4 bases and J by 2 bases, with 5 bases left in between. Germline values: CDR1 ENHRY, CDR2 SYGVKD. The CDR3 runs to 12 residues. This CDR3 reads CAISGRQETQYF. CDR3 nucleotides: TGTGCCATCAGTGGGAGGCAAGAGACCCAGTACTTC.

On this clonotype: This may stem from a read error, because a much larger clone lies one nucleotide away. In nucleotides, the CDR3 is TGTGCCAGCAGTTCAGGGGTCAGTGGCTACACCTTC. It is translated as CASSSGVSGYTF. The chain links TRBV12-3 or TRBV12-4 to TRBJ1-2; a possible D gene is TRBD1 (6 bases). CDR3 length: 12 residues. The V end was cut by 4 bases, the J end by 7 bases, with 10 bases between.

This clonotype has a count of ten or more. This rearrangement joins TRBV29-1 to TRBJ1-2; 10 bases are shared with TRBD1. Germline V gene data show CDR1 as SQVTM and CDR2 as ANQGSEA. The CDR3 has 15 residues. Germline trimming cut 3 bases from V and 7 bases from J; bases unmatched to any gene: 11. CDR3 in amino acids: CSVEGRDRGFRGYTF. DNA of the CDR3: TGCAGCGTTGAGGGGCGGGACAGGGGTTTCCGTGGCTACACCTTC. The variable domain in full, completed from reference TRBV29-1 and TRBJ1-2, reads SAVISQKPSRDICQRGTSLTIQCQVDSQVTMMFWYRQQPGQSLTLIATANQGSEATYESGFVIDKFPISRPNLTFSTLTVSNMSPEDSSIYLCSVEGRDRGFRGYTFGSGTRLTVV.

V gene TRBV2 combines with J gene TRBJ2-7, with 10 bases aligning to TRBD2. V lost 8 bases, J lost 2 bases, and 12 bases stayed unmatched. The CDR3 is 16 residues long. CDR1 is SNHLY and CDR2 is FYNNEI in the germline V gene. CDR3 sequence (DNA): TGTGCCAGCCAAGAGCCTAGCGGGAGTCTCGCCTACGAGCAGTACTTC. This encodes CASQEPSGSLAYEQYF.

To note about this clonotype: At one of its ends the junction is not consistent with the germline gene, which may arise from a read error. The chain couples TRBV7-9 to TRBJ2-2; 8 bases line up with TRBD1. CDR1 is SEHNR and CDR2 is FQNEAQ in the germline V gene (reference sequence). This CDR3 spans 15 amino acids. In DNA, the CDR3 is TGTGCCAGCAGCCGACAGGGGCAGAACACCAGGGAGCTGTTTTTT. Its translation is CASSRQGQNTRELFF. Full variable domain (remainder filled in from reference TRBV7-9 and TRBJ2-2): DTGVSQNPRHKITKRGQNVTFRCDPISEHNRLYWYRQTLGQGPEFLTYFQNEAQLEKSRLLSDRFSAERPKGSFSTLEIQRTEQGDSAMYLCASSRQGQNTRELFFGEGSRLTVL.

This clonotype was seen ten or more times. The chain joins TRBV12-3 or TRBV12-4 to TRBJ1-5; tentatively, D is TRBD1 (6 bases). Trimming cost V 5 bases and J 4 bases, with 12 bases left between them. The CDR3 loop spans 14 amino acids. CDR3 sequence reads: CASSVQGRNQPQHF. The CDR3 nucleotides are TGTGCCAGCAGTGTACAGGGTCGGAATCAGCCCCAGCATTTT.

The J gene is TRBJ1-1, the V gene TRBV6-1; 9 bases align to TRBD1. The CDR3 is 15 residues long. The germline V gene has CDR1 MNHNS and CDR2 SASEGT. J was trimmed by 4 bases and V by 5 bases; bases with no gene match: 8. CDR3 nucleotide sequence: TGTGCCAGCAGTATTCCGGGACAGGGAGTCACTGAAGCTTTCTTT. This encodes CASSIPGQGVTEAFF.

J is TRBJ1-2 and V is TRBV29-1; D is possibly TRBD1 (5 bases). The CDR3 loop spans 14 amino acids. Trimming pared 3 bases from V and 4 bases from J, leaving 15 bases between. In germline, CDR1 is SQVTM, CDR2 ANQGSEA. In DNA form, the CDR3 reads TGCAGCGTTGACCGTGTAAGGGACTCCTATGGCTACACCTTC. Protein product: CSVDRVRDSYGYTF. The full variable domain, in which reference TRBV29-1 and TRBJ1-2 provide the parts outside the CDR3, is SAVISQKPSRDICQRGTSLTIQCQVDSQVTMMFWYRQQPGQSLTLIATANQGSEATYESGFVIDKFPISRPNLTFSTLTVSNMSPEDSSIYLCSVDRVRDSYGYTFGSGTRLTVV.

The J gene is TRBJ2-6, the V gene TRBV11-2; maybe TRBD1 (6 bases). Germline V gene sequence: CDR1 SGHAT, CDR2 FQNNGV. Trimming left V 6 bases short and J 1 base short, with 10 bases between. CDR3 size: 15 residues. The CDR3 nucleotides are TGTGCCAGCAGTAAACAGGGTTCTGGGGCCAACGTCCTGACTTTC. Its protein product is CASSKQGSGANVLTF.

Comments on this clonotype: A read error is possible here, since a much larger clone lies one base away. Here the CDR3 reads CASSLAGRRSYTF. CDR3 bases: TGTGCCAGCAGCTTAGCTGGGCGGAGGAGCTACACCTTC. V is TRBV9 and J is TRBJ1-2; no definite D call. With 4 bases removed from V and 9 bases from J, the gap between germline ends came to 16 bases. The length of the CDR3 is 13 residues. Looked up from germline, CDR1 is SGDLS and CDR2 is YYNGEE.

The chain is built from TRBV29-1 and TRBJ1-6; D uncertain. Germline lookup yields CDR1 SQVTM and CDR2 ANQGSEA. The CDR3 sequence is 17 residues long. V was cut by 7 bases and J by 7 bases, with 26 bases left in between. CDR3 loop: CSASSESKPGGNSPLHF. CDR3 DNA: TGCAGCGCCAGCAGTGAGTCGAAGCCAGGAGGCAATTCACCCCTCCACTTT.

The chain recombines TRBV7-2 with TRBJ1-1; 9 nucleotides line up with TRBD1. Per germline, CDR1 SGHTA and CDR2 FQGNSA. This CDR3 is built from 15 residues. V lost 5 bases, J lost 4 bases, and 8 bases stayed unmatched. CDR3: CASSQPGTGSTEAFF. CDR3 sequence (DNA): TGTGCCAGCAGCCAACCCGGGACAGGGAGCACTGAAGCTTTCTTT.

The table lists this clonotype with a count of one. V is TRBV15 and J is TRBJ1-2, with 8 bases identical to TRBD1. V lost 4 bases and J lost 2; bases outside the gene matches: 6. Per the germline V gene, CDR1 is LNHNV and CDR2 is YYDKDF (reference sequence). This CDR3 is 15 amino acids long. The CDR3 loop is CATSTGQASNYGYTF. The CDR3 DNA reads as TGTGCCACCAGCACGGGACAGGCCTCAAACTATGGCTACACCTTC.

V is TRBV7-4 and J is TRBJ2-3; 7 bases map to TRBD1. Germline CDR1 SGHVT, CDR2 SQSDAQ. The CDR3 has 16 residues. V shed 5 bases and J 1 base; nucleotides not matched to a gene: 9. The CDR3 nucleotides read TGTGCCAGCAGCGAAGGGGTCACAGGGGGCACAGATACGCAGTATTTT. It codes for CASSEGVTGGTDTQYF.

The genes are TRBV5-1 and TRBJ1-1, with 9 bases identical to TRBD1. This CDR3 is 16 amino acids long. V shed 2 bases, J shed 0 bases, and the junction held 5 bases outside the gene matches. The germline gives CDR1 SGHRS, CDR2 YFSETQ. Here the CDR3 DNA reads TGCGCCAGCAGCTTAGGACAGGGGCAAATGAACACTGAAGCTTTCTTT. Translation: CASSLGQGQMNTEAFF.